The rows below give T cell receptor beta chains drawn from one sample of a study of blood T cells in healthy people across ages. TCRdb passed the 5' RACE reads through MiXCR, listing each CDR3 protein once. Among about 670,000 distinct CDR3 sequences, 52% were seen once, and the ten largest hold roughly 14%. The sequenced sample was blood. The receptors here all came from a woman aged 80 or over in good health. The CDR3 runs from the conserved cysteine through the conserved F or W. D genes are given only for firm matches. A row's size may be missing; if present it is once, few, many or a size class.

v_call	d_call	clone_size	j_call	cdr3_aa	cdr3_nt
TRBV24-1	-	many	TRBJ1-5	CATSDWDQPQHF	TGTGCCACCAGTGATTGGGATCAGCCCCAGCATTTT
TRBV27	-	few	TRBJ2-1	CASSLYDEQFF	TGTGCCAGCAGTTTATACGATGAGCAGTTCTTC
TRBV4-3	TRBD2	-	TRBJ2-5	CASSQGRGGAETQYF	TGCGCCAGCAGCCAAGGACGGGGGGGCGCAGAGACCCAGTACTTC
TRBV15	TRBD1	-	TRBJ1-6	CATSRDAGTGVSPLHF	TGTGCCACCAGCAGAGATGCCGGGACAGGGGTTTCACCCCTCCACTTT
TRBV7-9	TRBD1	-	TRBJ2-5	CASSSPDRDQYF	TGTGCCAGCAGCTCCCCGGACAGGGATCAGTACTTC
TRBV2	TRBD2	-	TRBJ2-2	CASRPGLAGTGELFF	TGTGCCAGCAGACCGGGACTAGCGGGCACCGGGGAGCTGTTTTTT
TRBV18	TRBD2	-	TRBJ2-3	CASSTRLAGGGDTQYF	TGTGCCAGCTCAACCCGACTAGCGGGGGGAGGAGATACGCAGTATTTT
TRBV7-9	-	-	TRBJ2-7	CASSLVTGPSREQYF	TGTGCCAGCAGCTTAGTCACAGGGCCTAGTCGCGAGCAGTACTTC
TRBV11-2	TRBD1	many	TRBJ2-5	CASSSQGTGILVGETQYF	TGTGCCAGCAGCTCCCAAGGGACAGGGATATTGGTTGGAGAGACCCAGTACTTC
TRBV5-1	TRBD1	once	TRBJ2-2	CASKQGASLPGELFF	TGCGCCAGCAAACAGGGGGCATCTCTACCCGGGGAGCTGTTTTTT
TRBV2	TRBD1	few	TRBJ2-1	CASNEVGVQGANEQFF	TGTGCCAGCAACGAAGTCGGGGTCCAGGGGGCAAATGAGCAGTTCTTC
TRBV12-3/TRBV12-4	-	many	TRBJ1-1	CASSRKTGTEAFF	TGTGCCAGCAGCCGTAAAACGGGGACTGAAGCTTTCTTT
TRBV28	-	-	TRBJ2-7	CASSLLWDEQYF	TGTGCCAGCAGTCTACTCTGGGACGAGCAGTACTTC
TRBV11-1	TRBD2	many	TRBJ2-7	CASSLPSGVNPYEQYF	TGTGCCAGCAGCTTACCGAGCGGGGTGAACCCGTACGAGCAGTACTTC
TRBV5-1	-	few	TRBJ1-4	CASTTEATNEKLFF	TGCGCCAGCACCACGGAGGCAACTAATGAAAAACTGTTTTTT
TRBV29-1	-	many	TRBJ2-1	CSGDSGRSSYNEQFF	TGCAGCGGAGACTCGGGGAGGAGCTCCTACAATGAGCAGTTCTTC
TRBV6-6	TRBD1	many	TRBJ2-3	CASSTAGGLRTDTQYF	TGTGCCAGCAGTACGGCAGGGGGCCTAAGAACAGATACGCAGTATTTT
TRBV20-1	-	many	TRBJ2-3	CSARDPAGSTDTQYF	TGCAGTGCTAGAGATCCAGCAGGGAGCACAGATACGCAGTATTTT